This T cell receptor beta chain was sequenced for a study of blood T cell repertoires in COVID-19. Background on the study: The cDNA or gDNA used as material had been derived from T cells, B-cell-depleted T cells, or PBMCs.

CDR1 and CDR2 (germline): SNHLY, FYNNEI. With V trimmed by 3 bases and J by 4 bases, 6 bases remained unmatched. The CDR3 sequence is 15 residues long. Profiled with immunoSEQ multiplex PCR; TCRdb holds only in-frame clones, not every one. The table lists about 140,000 clones, 85% to 90% of them singletons. The chain combines TRBV2 with TRBJ2-1; 7 positions agree with TRBD2. The receptor was isolated from a woman older than 75 with acute or convalescent COVID-19. The sample was peripheral blood. The CDR3 here is CASSEARGGYNEQFF. Written as DNA, the CDR3 is TGTGCCAGCAGTGAGGCTCGCGGGGGTTACAATGAGCAGTTCTTC.